Presented here are 28 T cell receptor beta chains from one specimen sequenced in a study of cytomegalovirus exposure and HLA in healthy donors. Vbeta (60) and Jbeta (13) primers were used in the PCR. Only in-frame clones appear in the TCRdb table, and some are missing; sequencing was by immunoSEQ multiplex PCR. The sample includes under 150,000 clones, approximately 84% seen only once; the top ten take about 2.5%. Sequenced: PBMCs. Receptor source: a boy aged 2 to 10 in good health and CMV-seronegative.

The chain links TRBV9 to TRBJ2-1; D perhaps matches TRBD1 (5 bases). Germline V gene sequence: CDR1 SGDLS, CDR2 YYNGEE. Trimming pared 0 bases from V and 0 bases from J, leaving 7 bases between. The CDR3 spans 15 residues. CDR3 region: CASSVDRSSYNEQFF. The DNA of the CDR3 is TGTGCCAGCAGCGTAGACAGGAGCTCCTACAATGAGCAGTTCTTC. Using reference TRBV9 and TRBJ2-1 for the parts outside the CDR3, the full variable domain is DSGVTQTPKHLITATGQRVTLRCSPRSGDLSVYWYQQSLDQGLQFLIQYYNGEERAKGNILERFSAQQFPDLHSELNLSSLELGDSALYFCASSVDRSSYNEQFFGPGTRLTVL.

The rearrangement uses TRBV7-2 and TRBJ1-5; D perhaps matches TRBD1 (6 bases). V was cut by 2 bases and J by 4 bases, with 6 bases left in between. CDR1 SGHTA and CDR2 FQGNSA come from the germline V gene. This CDR3 comprises 13 residues. CDR3 DNA: TGTGCCAGCAGCTTACAGGGGAATCAGCCCCAGCATTTT. Amino acid sequence: CASSLQGNQPQHF.

The J gene is TRBJ2-5, the V gene TRBV2; D might be TRBD1 (5 bases). CDR1 is SNHLY, CDR2 FYNNEI, per germline. With 6 bases removed from V and 7 bases from J, the gap between germline ends came to 6 bases. This CDR3 has 10 amino acids. CDR3 DNA sequence: TGTGCCAGCAGAACAGGGACCCAGTACTTC. Its translation is CASRTGTQYF.

In the case of this clone: Compared with germline, one end of the junction differs, possibly owing to a read error. The gene calls are TRBV9 and TRBJ1-4; D remains ambiguous. The CDR3 runs 9 residues. Germline CDR1 SGDLS, CDR2 YYNGEE. CDR3: CASGEKPFF. The CDR3 bases are TGTGCCAGCGGAGAAAAACCGTTTTTT.

This clone has more than one count but fewer than ten. The rearrangement joins TRBV7-2 to TRBJ2-1, with TRBD2 identical over 10 bases. From germline, CDR1 is SGHTA and CDR2 FQGNSA. The CDR3 has 14 amino acids. V was pared by 6 bases and J by 10 bases, with 9 bases of the junction left unmatched. The CDR3, as DNA: TGTGCCAGCAGGTCCAGCGGGGGGGTGGAGGAGCAGTTCTTC. Its protein product is CASRSSGGVEEQFF.

The J gene is TRBJ2-7, the V gene TRBV11-2, with D possibly TRBD2 on 6 matching bases. Per germline, CDR1 SGHAT and CDR2 FQNNGV. Trimming pared 5 bases from V and 6 bases from J, leaving 11 bases between. The CDR3 runs 12 residues. The CDR3 sequence is CASSPRGSEQYV. CDR3 bases: TGTGCCAGCAGCCCCCGGGGGAGCGAGCAGTACGTC.

This clone was picked up many times. The chain carries TRBV7-9 and TRBJ1-2, with D tentatively TRBD1 (6 bases). V lost 5 bases to trimming and J lost 9 bases, with 19 bases between them. The CDR3 spans 14 residues. Germline CDR1 reads SEHNR; CDR2 reads FQNEAQ (reference sequence). CDR3 protein: CASSQARRGTSYTF. In DNA form, the CDR3 reads TGTGCCAGCAGCCAAGCCCGCAGGGGTACAAGCTACACCTTC.

Comment on this clone: Mismatch with germline at one junction end may stem from a read error. The chain uses TRBV2 and TRBJ2-1; 11 bases line up with TRBD2. Germline V CDR1 and CDR2: SNHLY, FYNNEI. The length of the CDR3 is 12 residues. CDR3 amino acids: CASRGLAVPRVF. The CDR3 nucleotides read TGTGCCAGCAGGGGACTAGCGGTACCGAGGGTCTTC.

As to this clone: The final CDR3 position lacks the conserved phenylalanine or tryptophan, pointing to a likely read error. The DNA is left out, because the CDR3 cannot be placed on it with certainty; the CDR3 is given as TCRdb lists it. J is TRBJ1-2 and V is TRBV28; no DNA check was done on the table's D call, TRBD1. The CDR3 totals 11 residues, both ends included. Germline CDR1 MDHEN, CDR2 SYDVKM. CDR3: CASSPDRGLSY.

The V and J genes are TRBV5-1 and TRBJ2-7; possible D gene TRBD1, 6 bases. This CDR3 has 13 amino acids. Germline assignment: CDR1 SGHRS and CDR2 YFSETQ. The V gene lost 5 bases and the J gene lost 6 bases, with 15 bases spanning the gap. In DNA, the CDR3 is TGCGCCAGCAGTTTTGGAACAGGGACCGAGCAGTACGTC. Protein product: CASSFGTGTEQYV.

The CDR3 reads CASSRGDSRWTDTQYF. CDR3 nucleotides: TGTGCCAGTAGTAGGGGGGACAGTCGATGGACAGATACGCAGTATTTT. The chain recombines TRBV19 with TRBJ2-3; D is perhaps TRBD1 (7 bases). Trimming stripped 4 bases from V and 3 bases from J, with 17 bases between. Germline V gene sequence: CDR1 LNHDA, CDR2 SQIVND (reference sequence). The length of the CDR3 is 16 residues.

This clone was recorded only once. V and J are TRBV4-1 and TRBJ2-7; a weak D match, TRBD2 (5 bases). The CDR3 runs 15 residues. V lost 2 bases to trimming and J lost 6 bases, with 17 bases between them. CDR1 MGHRA and CDR2 YSYEKL come from the germline V gene. CDR3 protein: CASSQLLTLALEQYF. The DNA for the CDR3 is TGCGCCAGCAGCCAATTACTCACCCTAGCCCTCGAGCAGTACTTC.

The rearrangement joins TRBV5-4 to TRBJ1-4; perhaps TRBD1 as D (5 bases). The V end was cut by 3 bases, the J end by 3 bases, with 12 bases between. CDR3 length: 15 residues. Germline CDR1 and CDR2: SGHNT and YYREEE (reference sequence). CDR3 DNA: TGTGCCAGCAGCTACCTAGGGGCTGCTAATGAAAAACTGTTTTTT. As protein: CASSYLGAANEKLFF.

The CDR3 loop is CASSRSGTSTEAFF. CDR3 coding DNA: TGTGCCAGCAGCCGAAGCGGAACAAGCACTGAAGCTTTCTTT. The chain has TRBV7-9 and TRBJ1-1; D unresolved. Germline V CDR1 and CDR2: SEHNR, FQNEAQ (reference sequence). The CDR3 extends over 14 amino acids. V was clipped by 5 bases and J by 4 bases, with 14 bases between them.

V gene TRBV7-9 combines with J gene TRBJ2-5; D is possibly TRBD2 (5 bases). V was shortened by 3 bases and J by 1 base, with 15 bases between the two germline ends. The CDR3 contains 16 residues. The germline V gene has CDR1 SEHNR and CDR2 FQNEAQ (reference sequence). As DNA, the CDR3 is TGTGCCAGCAGCTTCCCCGGCGTGGACTTCCAAGAGACCCAGTACTTC. It encodes CASSFPGVDFQETQYF.

This chain uses TRBV6-1 with TRBJ2-7, with D possibly TRBD1 on 5 matching bases. Trimming removed 7 bases from V and 2 bases from J, with 18 bases in between. The germline V gene encodes CDR1 MNHNS and CDR2 SASEGT. CDR3 length: 15 amino acids. The CDR3 spells CASTRDSGHTYEQYV. For the CDR3, the DNA is TGTGCCAGCACTAGAGACTCAGGACACACCTACGAGCAGTACGTC.

This clone was found a few times. The rearrangement joins TRBV4-3 to TRBJ1-5, with D possibly being TRBD1 (5 bases). CDR3 length equals 15 residues. V was clipped by 0 bases and J by 6 bases, with 12 bases between them. Germline V gene lookup returns CDR1 LGHNA and CDR2 YSLEER. CDR3 sequence: CASSQDVGGGQPQHF. The CDR3 DNA follows: TGCGCCAGCAGCCAAGATGTGGGGGGAGGTCAGCCCCAGCATTTT.

This chain links TRBV27 with TRBJ1-2; TRBD1 might be the D (5 bases). The CDR3 loop spans 15 amino acids. The germline V gene has CDR1 MNHEY and CDR2 SMNVEV (reference sequence). V was shortened by 4 bases and J by 9 bases, with 21 bases between the two germline ends. The CDR3 here is CASSSRREGRISYTF. Written as DNA, the CDR3 is TGTGCCAGCAGTTCCCGACGGGAGGGGAGGATTAGCTACACCTTC.

This chain links TRBV7-6 with TRBJ1-1, with TRBD1 matching over 7 bases. V shed 4 bases and J 5 bases; nucleotides not matched to a gene: 10. Germline V gene sequence: CDR1 SGHVS, CDR2 FNYEAQ. The length of the CDR3 is 15 residues. The CDR3 bases are TGTGCCAGCAGCTCCAGACAGGGTCTTCGAACTGAAGCTTTCTTT. Translating it yields CASSSRQGLRTEAFF.

This rearrangement joins TRBV6-4 to TRBJ2-1; D is possibly TRBD1 (5 bases). Trimming cost V 3 bases and J 0 bases, with 12 bases left between them. CDR3 length equals 16 residues. From germline, CDR1 is MRHNA and CDR2 SNTAGT. The CDR3 reads CASSEGPPGSYNEQFF. The DNA for the CDR3 is TGTGCCAGCAGTGAGGGGCCACCCGGCTCCTACAATGAGCAGTTCTTC.

This clone was observed a few times. This chain joins TRBV6-1 and TRBJ1-2; D unresolved. The germline V gene encodes CDR1 MNHNS and CDR2 SASEGT. This CDR3 has 14 amino acids. With 6 bases removed from V and 2 bases from J, the gap between germline ends came to 13 bases. The CDR3 is CASSHGDSNYGYTF. DNA of the CDR3: TGTGCCAGCAGCCACGGAGACTCCAACTATGGCTACACCTTC.

The chain uses TRBV7-6 and TRBJ2-2; tentative D call: TRBD2 (6 bases). Germline V gene lookup returns CDR1 SGHVS and CDR2 FNYEAQ. The CDR3 spans 15 residues. Trimming left V 1 base short and J 5 bases short, with 11 bases between. The CDR3 nucleotides read TGTGCCAGCAGCTTAGTGGGGGGTCCTACCGGGGAGCTGTTTTTT. Translation: CASSLVGGPTGELFF.

The J gene is TRBJ2-1, the V gene TRBV10-3; 10 nucleotides agree with TRBD2. The CDR3 consists of 14 residues. Germline trimming cut 7 bases from V and 5 bases from J; bases unmatched to any gene: 5. CDR1 and CDR2 (germline): ENHRY, SYGVKD. Here the CDR3 reads CAIKGLADHNEQFF. Here the CDR3 DNA reads TGTGCCATCAAAGGACTAGCGGACCACAATGAGCAGTTCTTC.

The chain links TRBV19 to TRBJ2-7; weak D call: TRBD2 (6 bases). Deletions cut 5 bases from V and 1 base from J, with 15 bases between. CDR3 length: 15 amino acids. The germline CDR1 and CDR2 sequences are LNHDA and SQIVND (reference sequence). This chain's CDR3 is CASSAGGAVSYEQYF. In DNA form, the CDR3 reads TGTGCCAGTAGTGCCGGCGGGGCAGTATCCTACGAGCAGTACTTC.

This chain joins TRBV27 and TRBJ2-4; the D is unclear. The CDR3 totals 11 residues. Trimming took off 5 bases at V and 8 bases at J, with 7 bases between the two ends. Germline V CDR1 and CDR2: MNHEY, SMNVEV (reference sequence). The CDR3 nucleotides are TGTGCCAGCAGTGTAGGAGACATTCAGTACTTC. Encoded protein: CASSVGDIQYF.

This clone has only one observation. The chain uses TRBV28 and TRBJ1-2, with D possibly TRBD1 on 6 matching bases. The CDR3 is made up of 15 amino acids. Germline V gene lookup returns CDR1 MDHEN and CDR2 SYDVKM. V lost 5 bases and J 5 bases, leaving 18 bases between the germline ends. This CDR3 reads CASSDAGTPNYGYTF. For the CDR3, the DNA is TGTGCCAGCAGTGACGCCGGGACACCGAATTATGGCTACACCTTC.

This rearrangement joins TRBV6-6 to TRBJ2-1, with TRBD1 matching over 7 bases. The CDR3 has 13 residues. Per germline, CDR1 MNHNY and CDR2 SVGAGI (reference sequence). The V gene end was trimmed by 7 bases and the J gene end by 9 bases; junction bases not matched to a gene: 9. CDR3 residues: CASTRLAGGEQFF. The CDR3, as DNA: TGTGCCAGCACCCGTTTGGCAGGGGGTGAGCAGTTCTTC.

The chain couples TRBV2 to TRBJ1-2; D is ambiguous. This CDR3 has 13 amino acids. V lost 0 bases and J lost 8, with 10 bases in between. Germline CDR1 SNHLY, CDR2 FYNNEI. The CDR3 nucleotides read TGTGCCAGCAGTGAAGCGAGGGTCGGGGGCTACACCTTC. As protein: CASSEARVGGYTF.